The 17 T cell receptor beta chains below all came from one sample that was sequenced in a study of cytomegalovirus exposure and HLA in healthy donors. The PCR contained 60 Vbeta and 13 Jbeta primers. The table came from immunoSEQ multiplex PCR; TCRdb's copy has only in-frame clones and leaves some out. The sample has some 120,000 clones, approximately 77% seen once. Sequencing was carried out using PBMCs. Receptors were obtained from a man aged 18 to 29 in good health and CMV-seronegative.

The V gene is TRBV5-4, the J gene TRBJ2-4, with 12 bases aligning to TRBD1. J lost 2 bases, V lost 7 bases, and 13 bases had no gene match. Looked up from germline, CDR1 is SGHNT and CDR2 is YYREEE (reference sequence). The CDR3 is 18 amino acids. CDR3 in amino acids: CASQIGGGQGATKNIQYF. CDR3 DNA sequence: TGTGCCAGCCAGATAGGCGGGGGACAGGGGGCAACCAAAAACATTCAGTACTTC.

The CDR3 spells CASSQGQPTYEQYF. CDR3 DNA: TGTGCCAGCAGCCAGGGACAGCCTACCTACGAGCAGTACTTC. The V call is TRBV5-6, the J call TRBJ2-7; 7 nucleotides match TRBD1. There are 14 residues in the CDR3. The germline V gene encodes CDR1 SGHDT and CDR2 YYEEEE. V shed 4 bases, J shed 2 bases, and the junction held 6 bases outside the gene matches. Combining the CDR3 with reference TRBV5-6 and TRBJ2-7 gives the whole variable domain DAGVTQSPTHLIKTRGQQVTLRCSPKSGHDTVSWYQQALGQGPQFIFQYYEEEERQRGNFPDRFSGHQFPNYSSELNVNALLLGDSALYLCASSQGQPTYEQYFGPGTRLTVT.

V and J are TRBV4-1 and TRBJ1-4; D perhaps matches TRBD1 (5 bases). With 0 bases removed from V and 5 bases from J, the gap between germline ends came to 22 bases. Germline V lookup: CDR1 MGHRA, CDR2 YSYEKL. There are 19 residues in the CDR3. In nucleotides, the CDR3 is TGCGCCAGCAGCCAAGAAACCTCACGATTGGGGGGGTGGAATGAAAAACTGTTTTTT. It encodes CASSQETSRLGGWNEKLFF.

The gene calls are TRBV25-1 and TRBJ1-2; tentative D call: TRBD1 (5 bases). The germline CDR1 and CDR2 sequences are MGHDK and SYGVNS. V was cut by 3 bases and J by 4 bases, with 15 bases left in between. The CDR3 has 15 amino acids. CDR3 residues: CASSEEGRAIYGYTF. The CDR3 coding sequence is TGTGCCAGCAGTGAGGAGGGGAGGGCCATCTATGGCTACACCTTC.

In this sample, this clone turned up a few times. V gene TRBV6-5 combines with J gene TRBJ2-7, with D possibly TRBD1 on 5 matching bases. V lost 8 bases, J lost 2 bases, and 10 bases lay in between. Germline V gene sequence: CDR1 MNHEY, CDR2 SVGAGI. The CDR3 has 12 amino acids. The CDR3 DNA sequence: TGTGCCAGCCAGGGTCTCGCCTACGAGCAGTACTTC. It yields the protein CASQGLAYEQYF.

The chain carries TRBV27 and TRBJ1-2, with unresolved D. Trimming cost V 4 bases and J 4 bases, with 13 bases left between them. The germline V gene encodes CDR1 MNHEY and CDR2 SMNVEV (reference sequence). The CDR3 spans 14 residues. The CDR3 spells CASSSRELFYGYTF. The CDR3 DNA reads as TGTGCCAGCAGTTCCCGGGAATTATTCTATGGCTACACCTTC.

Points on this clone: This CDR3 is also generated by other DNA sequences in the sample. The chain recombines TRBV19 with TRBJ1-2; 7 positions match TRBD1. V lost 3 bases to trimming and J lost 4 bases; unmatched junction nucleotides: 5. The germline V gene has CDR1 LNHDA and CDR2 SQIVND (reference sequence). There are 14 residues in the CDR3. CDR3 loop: CASSIPGQTYGYTF. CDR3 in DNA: TGTGCCAGTAGTATCCCGGGACAGACCTATGGCTACACCTTC.

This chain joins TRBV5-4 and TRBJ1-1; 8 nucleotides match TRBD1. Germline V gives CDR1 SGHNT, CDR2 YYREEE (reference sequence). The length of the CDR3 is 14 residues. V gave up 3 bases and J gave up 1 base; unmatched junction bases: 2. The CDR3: CASSSGTGNTEAFF. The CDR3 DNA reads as TGTGCCAGCAGCTCGGGGACAGGGAACACTGAAGCTTTCTTT.

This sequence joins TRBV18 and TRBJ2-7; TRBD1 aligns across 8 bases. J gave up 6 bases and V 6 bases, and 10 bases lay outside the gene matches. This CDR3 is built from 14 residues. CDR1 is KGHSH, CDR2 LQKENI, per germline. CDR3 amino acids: CASSPGQDPSEQYF. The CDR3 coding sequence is TGTGCCAGCTCGCCGGGACAGGACCCGTCCGAGCAGTACTTC.

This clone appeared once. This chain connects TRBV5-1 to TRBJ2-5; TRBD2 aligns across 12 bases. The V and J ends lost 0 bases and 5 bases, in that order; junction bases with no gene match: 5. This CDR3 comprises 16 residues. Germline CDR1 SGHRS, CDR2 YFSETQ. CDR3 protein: CASSLELAGGWETQYF. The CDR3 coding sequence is TGCGCCAGCAGCTTGGAACTAGCGGGGGGCTGGGAGACCCAGTACTTC.

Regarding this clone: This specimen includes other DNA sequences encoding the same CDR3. CDR3 loop: CSVGDSPYEQYF. The CDR3 DNA reads TGCAGCGTTGGGGACAGCCCCTACGAGCAGTACTTC. The chain joins TRBV29-1 to TRBJ2-7; 7 nucleotides line up with TRBD1. There are 12 residues in the CDR3. The trim removed 4 bases at V and 2 bases at J, leaving 2 bases unmatched. Germline V gene data show CDR1 as SQVTM and CDR2 as ANQGSEA.

In DNA, the CDR3 is TGTGCCAGCAGCTTAGGGGGAGCCTCCACAGATACGCAGTATTTT. Translating gives CASSLGGASTDTQYF. The rearrangement links TRBV11-3 to TRBJ2-3, with D perhaps matching TRBD2 (5 bases). Germline V gene sequence: CDR1 SGHNT, CDR2 YENEEA. With 1 base removed from V and 2 bases from J, the gap between germline ends came to 10 bases. The CDR3 consists of 15 residues.

CDR3 sequence reads: CASLPGGGPETQYF. DNA for the CDR3: TGTGCCAGCCTCCCTGGGGGGGGGCCCGAGACCCAGTACTTC. The V and J genes are TRBV25-1 and TRBJ2-5, with TRBD2 as a possible D gene (7 bases). V was clipped by 8 bases and J by 5 bases, with 18 bases between them. Germline CDR1 MGHDK, CDR2 SYGVNS. The CDR3 has 14 amino acids.

The CDR3 sequence: CASSPLAGTRNNEQFF. In DNA, the CDR3 is TGTGCCAGCAGCCCTTTAGCCGGGACTAGGAACAATGAGCAGTTCTTC. The chain carries TRBV9 and TRBJ2-1; 8 bases agree with TRBD2. After removal of 4 bases from V and 5 bases from J, the junction contained 11 bases not matched to a gene. The CDR3 is made up of 16 amino acids. Germline V gene lookup returns CDR1 SGDLS and CDR2 YYNGEE. Complete variable domain (other parts from reference TRBV9 and TRBJ2-1): DSGVTQTPKHLITATGQRVTLRCSPRSGDLSVYWYQQSLDQGLQFLIQYYNGEERAKGNILERFSAQQFPDLHSELNLSSLELGDSALYFCASSPLAGTRNNEQFFGPGTRLTVL.

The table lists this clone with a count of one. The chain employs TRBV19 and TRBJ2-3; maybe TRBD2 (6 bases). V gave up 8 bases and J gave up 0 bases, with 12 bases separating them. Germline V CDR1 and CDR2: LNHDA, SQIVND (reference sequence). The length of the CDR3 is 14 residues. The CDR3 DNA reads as TGTGCCAGTGGTAGCGGTCCTAGCACAGATACGCAGTATTTT. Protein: CASGSGPSTDTQYF.

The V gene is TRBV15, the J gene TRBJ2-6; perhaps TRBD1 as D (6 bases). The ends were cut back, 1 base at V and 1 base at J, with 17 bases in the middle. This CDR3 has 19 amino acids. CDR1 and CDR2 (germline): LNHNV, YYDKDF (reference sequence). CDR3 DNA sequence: TGTGCCACCAGCAGAGGCAAGGGGGTTACAATTTCTGGGGCCAACGTCCTGACTTTC. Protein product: CATSRGKGVTISGANVLTF.

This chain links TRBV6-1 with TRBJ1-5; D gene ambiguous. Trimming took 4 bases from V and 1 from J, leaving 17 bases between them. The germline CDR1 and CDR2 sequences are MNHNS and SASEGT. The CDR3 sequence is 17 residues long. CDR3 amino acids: CASSVAWGGSSNQPQHF. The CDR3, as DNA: TGTGCCAGCAGTGTGGCCTGGGGAGGCTCAAGCAATCAGCCCCAGCATTTT.